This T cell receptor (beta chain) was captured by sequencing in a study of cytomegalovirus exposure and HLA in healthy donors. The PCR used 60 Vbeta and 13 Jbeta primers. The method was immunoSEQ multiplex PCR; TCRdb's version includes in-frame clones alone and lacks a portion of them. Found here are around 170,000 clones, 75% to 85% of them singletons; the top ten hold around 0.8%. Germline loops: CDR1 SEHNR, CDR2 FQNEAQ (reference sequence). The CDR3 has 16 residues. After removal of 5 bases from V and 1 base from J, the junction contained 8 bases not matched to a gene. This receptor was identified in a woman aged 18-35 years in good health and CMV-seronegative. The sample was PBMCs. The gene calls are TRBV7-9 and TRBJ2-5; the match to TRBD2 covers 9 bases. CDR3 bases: TGTGCCAGCAGCAGAGGTAGCGGGGGTATCCAAGAGACCCAGTACTTC. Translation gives CASSRGSGGIQETQYF. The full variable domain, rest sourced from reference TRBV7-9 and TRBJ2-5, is DTGVSQNPRHKITKRGQNVTFRCDPISEHNRLYWYRQTLGQGPEFLTYFQNEAQLEKSRLLSDRFSAERPKGSFSTLEIQRTEQGDSAMYLCASSRGSGGIQETQYFGPGTRLLVL.